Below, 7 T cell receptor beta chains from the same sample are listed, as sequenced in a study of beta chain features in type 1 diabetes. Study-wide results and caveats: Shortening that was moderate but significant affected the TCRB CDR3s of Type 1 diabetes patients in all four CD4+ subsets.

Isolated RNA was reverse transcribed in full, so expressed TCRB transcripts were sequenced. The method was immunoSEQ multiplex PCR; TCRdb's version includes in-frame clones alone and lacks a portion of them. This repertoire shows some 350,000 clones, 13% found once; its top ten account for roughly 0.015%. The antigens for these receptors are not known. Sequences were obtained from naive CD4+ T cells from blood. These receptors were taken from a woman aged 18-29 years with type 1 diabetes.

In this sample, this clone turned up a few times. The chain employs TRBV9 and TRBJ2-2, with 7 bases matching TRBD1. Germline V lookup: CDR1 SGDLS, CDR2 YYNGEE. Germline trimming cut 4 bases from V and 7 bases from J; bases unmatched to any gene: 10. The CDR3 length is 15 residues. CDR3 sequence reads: CASSIRTGEVGELFF. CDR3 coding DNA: TGTGCCAGCAGCATCCGGACAGGAGAGGTCGGGGAGCTGTTTTTT.

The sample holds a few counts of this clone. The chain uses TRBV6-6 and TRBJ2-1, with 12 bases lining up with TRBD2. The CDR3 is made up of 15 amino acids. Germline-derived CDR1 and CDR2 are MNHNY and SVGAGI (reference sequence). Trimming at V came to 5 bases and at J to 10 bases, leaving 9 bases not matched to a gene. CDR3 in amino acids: CASSATSGSVREQFF. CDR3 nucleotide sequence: TGTGCCAGCAGTGCGACTAGCGGGAGCGTAAGGGAGCAGTTCTTC.

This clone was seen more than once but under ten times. The CDR3 bases are TGTGCCAGCAGCGTGGGGAGGACCGGAAACACCATATATTTT. This translates into CASSVGRTGNTIYF. This rearrangement joins TRBV6-5 to TRBJ1-3; D not resolved. Germline CDR1 is MNHEY and CDR2 is SVGAGI. V was shortened by 6 bases and J by 4 bases, with 13 bases between the two germline ends. The CDR3 length is 14 residues.

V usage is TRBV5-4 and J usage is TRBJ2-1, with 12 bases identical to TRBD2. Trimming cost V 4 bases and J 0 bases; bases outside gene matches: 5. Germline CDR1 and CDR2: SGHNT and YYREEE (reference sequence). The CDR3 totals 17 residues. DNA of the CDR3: TGTGCCAGCAGCCCCGGGACTAGCGGGTTCTCCTACAATGAGCAGTTCTTC. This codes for CASSPGTSGFSYNEQFF.

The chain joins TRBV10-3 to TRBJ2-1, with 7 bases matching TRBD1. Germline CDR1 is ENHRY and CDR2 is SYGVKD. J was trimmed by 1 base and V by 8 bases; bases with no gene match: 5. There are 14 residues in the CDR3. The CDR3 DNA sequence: TGTGCCATCTCCGACAGGGAATCCTACAATGAGCAGTTCTTC. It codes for CAISDRESYNEQFF.

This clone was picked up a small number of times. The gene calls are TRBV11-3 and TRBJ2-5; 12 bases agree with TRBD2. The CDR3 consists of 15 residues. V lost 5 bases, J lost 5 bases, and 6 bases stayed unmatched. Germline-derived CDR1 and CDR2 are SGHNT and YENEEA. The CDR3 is CASSKRTSGEETQYF. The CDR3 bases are TGTGCCAGCAGCAAACGGACTAGCGGGGAGGAGACCCAGTACTTC.

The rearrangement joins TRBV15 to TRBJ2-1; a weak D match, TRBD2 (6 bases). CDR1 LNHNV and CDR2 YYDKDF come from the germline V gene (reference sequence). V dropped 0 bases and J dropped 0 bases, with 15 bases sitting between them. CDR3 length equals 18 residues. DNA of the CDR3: TGTGCCACCAGCAGAGATTTATCGGCGGGAAACTCCTACAATGAGCAGTTCTTC. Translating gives CATSRDLSAGNSYNEQFF.